The sequence of this T cell receptor (beta chain) was determined in a study of blood T cell repertoires in COVID-19. Background on the study: Acute and convalescent COVID-19 samples came from the United States, Italy and Spain.

As processed by the authors: Reference gene primers were amplified, and this amplification served to estimate nucleated cell counts. Assay: immunoSEQ multiplex PCR; the TCRdb copy retains only in-frame clones and omits some. V and J calls and clone size come straight from that table; D and trimming were deduced from the DNA. The table includes roughly 120,000 clones, 75% to 90% detected once. Patients in Seattle were enrolled during active infection, then followed longitudinally. V gave up 6 bases and J gave up 2 bases, with 14 bases separating them. Germline assignment: CDR1 LNHDA and CDR2 SQIVND (reference sequence). The CDR3 has 15 residues.

The receptor was derived from an elderly woman with COVID-19, enrolled during active disease. The V and J genes are TRBV19 and TRBJ1-3; D gene unclear. The sequenced sample was peripheral blood. The chain's CDR3 is CASSSFRVTGNTIYF. As DNA, the CDR3 is TGTGCCAGTAGCAGCTTCCGGGTAACTGGAAACACCATATATTTT. Looking up the rest from reference TRBV19 and TRBJ1-3 gives the full variable domain: DGGITQSPKYLFRKEGQNVTLSCEQNLNHDAMYWYRQDPGQGLRLIYYSQIVNDFQKGDIAEGYSVSREKKESFPLTVTSAQKNPTAFYLCASSSFRVTGNTIYFGEGSWLTVV.